This TCR beta chain stems from a study of T-cell memory formation after mild COVID-19. Overall study context: Among the donors, TCR clusters were largely specific to each donor.

This clonotype was found a few times. Its target is unknown. Via MiXCR, TCRdb re-called the 5' RACE reads, giving one row per CDR3 protein. The profile shows around 340,000 distinct CDR3 sequences, 15% to 20% of them singletons. Study-wide results and caveats: Confirmation was lacking for SARS-CoV-2 specificity of second-wave clones that peaked on day 37. A subset of responding clones appeared in pre-infection memory, suggesting cross-reactive memory joined. Whereas later expanders leaned CD4+, clones contracting day 15 to 85 showed a balanced CD4/CD8 makeup.

Material for sequencing was PBMCs or a T cell subset sorted from them (not recorded which). The sequence was collected from a man between 18 and 35 years old who had mild COVID-19 (a few samples of this study predate the infection). Cell type and time point are not known.

Written as DNA, the CDR3 is TGTGCCAGCAGTTATTACTTAACCGGGGAGCTGTTTTTT. Protein product: CASSYYLTGELFF. The chain couples TRBV6-2 or TRBV6-3 to TRBJ2-2; no clear D. The CDR3 loop spans 13 amino acids. The V end was cut by 3 bases, the J end by 5 bases, with 7 bases between. Germline assignment: CDR1 MNHEY and CDR2 SVGEGT.